In this sample, the clone carrying this T cell receptor beta chain turned up a few times. The antigen remains undetermined. Repertoires were generated with immunoSEQ multiplex PCR, while TCRdb's copy carries only in-frame clones and drops some. The sample consists of roughly 93,000 clones, around 86% of them appearing once. The germline V gene encodes CDR1 SSHAT and CDR2 FNYEAQ (reference sequence). With V trimmed by 4 bases and J by 1 base, 1 base remained unmatched. CDR3 length: 15 residues. These data originate in a study of radiotherapy plus CTLA-4 blockade in lung cancer. Study-level information: Objective responses were seen in more than 15% of patients, disease control in 31%. Study-level findings and limits: Early shifts in blood T cell clones, with interferon-beta, reportedly predicted response best. Tumor-origin TCR clones grew in blood after radiotherapy plus ipilimumab.

Participants had chemo-refractory metastatic non-small-cell lung cancer and were treated with focal radiation plus ipilimumab CTLA-4 blockade. This TCR derives from a human donor with non-small cell lung cancer who had a partial response to radiotherapy plus ipilimumab. V is TRBV7-7 and J is TRBJ2-2, with 9 nucleotides matching TRBD2. This specimen consisted of peripheral blood, obtained from a patient treated with radiotherapy plus ipilimumab. The CDR3 DNA reads as TGTGCCAGCAGCTCGACTAGCGGGAACACCGGGGAGCTGTTTTTT. Amino acid sequence: CASSSTSGNTGELFF. Using reference TRBV7-7 and TRBJ2-2 for the parts outside the CDR3, the full variable domain is GAGVSQSPRYKVTKRGQDVTLRCDPISSHATLYWYQQALGQGPEFLTYFNYEAQPDKSGLPSDRFSAERPEGSISTLTIQRTEQRDSAMYRCASSSTSGNTGELFFGEGSRLTVL.